This note documents a single TCR beta chain sequence. Its antigen is still unknown. The sample belongs to a study of lymphopenia after photon versus proton radiotherapy. Study results and limitations: Oligoclonal CD8+ Temra expansion after nadir drove photon patients' diversity drop. In patients who died, overall survival fell as post-nadir TCR diversity dropped more. Proton therapy kept repertoires fairly stable, unlike photons, which gained effector/memory cells.

This CDR3 has 14 residues. Between the trimmed V and J ends, which lost 0 bases and 2 bases, there was a span of 8 bases. The V gene's germline CDR1 is MNHEY and CDR2 SMNVEV (reference sequence). TCRdb keeps only in-frame clones here, not all; method: immunoSEQ multiplex PCR. The data hold roughly 49,000 clones, with more than 85% observed a single time. Sample: peripheral blood, taken from a patient treated with photon-based radiotherapy. The rearrangement uses TRBV27 and TRBJ2-7; D is uncertain. This TCR was sampled from a woman in her thirties or forties with cholangiocarcinoma. The DNA of the CDR3 is TGTGCCAGCAGTTTATCTGACAAAACCTACGAGCAGTACTTC. Protein: CASSLSDKTYEQYF.